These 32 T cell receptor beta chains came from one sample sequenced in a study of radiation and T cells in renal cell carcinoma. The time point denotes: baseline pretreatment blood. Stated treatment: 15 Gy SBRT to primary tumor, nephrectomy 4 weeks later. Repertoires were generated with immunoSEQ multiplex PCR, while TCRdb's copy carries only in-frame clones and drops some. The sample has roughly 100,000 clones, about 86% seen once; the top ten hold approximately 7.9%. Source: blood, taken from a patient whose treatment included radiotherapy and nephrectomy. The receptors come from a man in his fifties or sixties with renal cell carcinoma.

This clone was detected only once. This CDR3 reads CASSAIGTQQWYF. The CDR3 bases are TGTGCCAGCAGCGCCATCGGGACTCAGCAATGGTACTTC. The chain recombines TRBV7-6 with TRBJ2-7; D may be TRBD2 (6 bases). V shed 5 bases and J shed 12 bases, with 20 bases lying between them. Per germline, CDR1 SGHVS and CDR2 FNYEAQ. The CDR3 covers 13 residues.

The chain's CDR3 is CASSGTSGSANEQFF. CDR3 bases: TGTGCCAGCAGTGGTACTAGCGGGAGCGCCAATGAGCAGTTCTTC. The V and J genes are TRBV25-1 and TRBJ2-1, with 11 positions matching TRBD2. V shed 4 bases, J shed 6 bases, and the junction held 5 bases outside the gene matches. The length of the CDR3 is 15 residues. Germline CDR1 reads MGHDK; CDR2 reads SYGVNS.

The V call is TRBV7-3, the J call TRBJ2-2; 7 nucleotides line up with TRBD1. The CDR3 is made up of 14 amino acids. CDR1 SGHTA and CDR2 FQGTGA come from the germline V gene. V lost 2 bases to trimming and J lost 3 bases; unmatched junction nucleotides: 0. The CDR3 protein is CASSLDRDTGELFF. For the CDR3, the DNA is TGTGCCAGCAGCTTAGACAGGGACACCGGGGAGCTGTTTTTT.

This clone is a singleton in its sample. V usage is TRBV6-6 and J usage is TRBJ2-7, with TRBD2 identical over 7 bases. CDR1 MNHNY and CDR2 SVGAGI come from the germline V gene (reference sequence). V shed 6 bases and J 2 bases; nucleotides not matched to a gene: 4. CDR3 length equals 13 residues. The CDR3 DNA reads TGTGCCAGCAGACGGGAGGAGGCCTACGAGCAGTACTTC. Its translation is CASRREEAYEQYF.

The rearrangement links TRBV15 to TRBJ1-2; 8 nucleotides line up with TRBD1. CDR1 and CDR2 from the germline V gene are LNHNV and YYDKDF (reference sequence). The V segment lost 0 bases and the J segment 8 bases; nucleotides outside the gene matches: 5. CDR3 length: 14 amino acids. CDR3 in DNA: TGTGCCACCAGCAGAGATGGAGACAGGGGAGGCTACACCTTC. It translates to CATSRDGDRGGYTF.

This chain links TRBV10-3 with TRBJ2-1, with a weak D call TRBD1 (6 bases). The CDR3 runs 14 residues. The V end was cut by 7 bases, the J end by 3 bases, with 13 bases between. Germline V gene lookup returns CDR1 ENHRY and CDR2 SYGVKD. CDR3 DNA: TGTGCCATCACACAGGGTTTATACTACAATGAGCAGTTCTTC. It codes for CAITQGLYYNEQFF.

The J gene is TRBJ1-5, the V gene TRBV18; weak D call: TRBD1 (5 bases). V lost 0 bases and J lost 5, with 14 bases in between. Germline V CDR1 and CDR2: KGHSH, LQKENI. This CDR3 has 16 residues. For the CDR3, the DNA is TGTGCCAGCTCACCACCGAACCGGGGGTCCTATCAGCCCCAGCATTTT. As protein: CASSPPNRGSYQPQHF.

The CDR3 DNA reads TGTGCCAGCAGCGGGGGGACAGGGAACGAAGAAAGCAATCAGCCCCAGCATTTT. Protein product: CASSGGTGNEESNQPQHF. The gene calls are TRBV2 and TRBJ1-5, with 9 bases matching TRBD1. J gave up 1 base and V 6 bases, and 13 bases lay outside the gene matches. Germline V lookup: CDR1 SNHLY, CDR2 FYNNEI. The CDR3 has 18 residues.

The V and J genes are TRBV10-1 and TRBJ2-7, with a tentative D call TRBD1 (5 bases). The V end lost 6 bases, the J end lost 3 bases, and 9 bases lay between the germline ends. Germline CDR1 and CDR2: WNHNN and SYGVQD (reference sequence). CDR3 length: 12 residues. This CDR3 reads CASSPDSYEQYF. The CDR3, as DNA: TGCGCCAGCAGCCCCGACAGCTACGAGCAGTACTTC.

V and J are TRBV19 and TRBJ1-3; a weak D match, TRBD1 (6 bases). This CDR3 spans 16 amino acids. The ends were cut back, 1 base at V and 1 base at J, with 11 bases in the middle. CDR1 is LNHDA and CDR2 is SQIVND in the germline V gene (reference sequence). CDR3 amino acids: CASSIGTGTSGNTIYF. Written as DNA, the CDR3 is TGTGCCAGTAGTATAGGAACAGGGACTTCTGGAAACACCATATATTTT.

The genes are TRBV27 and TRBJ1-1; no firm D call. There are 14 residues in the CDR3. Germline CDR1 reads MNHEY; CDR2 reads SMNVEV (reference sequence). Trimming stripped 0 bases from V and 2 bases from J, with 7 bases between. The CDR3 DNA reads TGTGCCAGCAGTTTATCTCGGACTAACACTGAAGCTTTCTTT. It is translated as CASSLSRTNTEAFF.

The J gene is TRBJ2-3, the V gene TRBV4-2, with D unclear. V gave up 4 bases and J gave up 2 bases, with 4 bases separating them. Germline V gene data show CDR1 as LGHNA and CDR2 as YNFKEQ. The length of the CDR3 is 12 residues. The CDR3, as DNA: TGTGCCAGCAGCCCTAACACAGATACGCAGTATTTT. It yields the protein CASSPNTDTQYF.

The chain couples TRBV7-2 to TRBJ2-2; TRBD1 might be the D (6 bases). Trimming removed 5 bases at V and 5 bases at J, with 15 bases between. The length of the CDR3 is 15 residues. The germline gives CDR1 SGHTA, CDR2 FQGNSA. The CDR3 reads CASSHRPQGTGELFF. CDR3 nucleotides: TGTGCCAGCAGCCATAGACCCCAGGGGACCGGGGAGCTGTTTTTT.

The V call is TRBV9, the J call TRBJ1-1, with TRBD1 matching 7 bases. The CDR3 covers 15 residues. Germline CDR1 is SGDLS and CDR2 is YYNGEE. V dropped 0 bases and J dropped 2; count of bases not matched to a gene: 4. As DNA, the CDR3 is TGTGCCAGCAGCGTAGCCCGACAGGGAAACACTGAAGCTTTCTTT. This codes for CASSVARQGNTEAFF.

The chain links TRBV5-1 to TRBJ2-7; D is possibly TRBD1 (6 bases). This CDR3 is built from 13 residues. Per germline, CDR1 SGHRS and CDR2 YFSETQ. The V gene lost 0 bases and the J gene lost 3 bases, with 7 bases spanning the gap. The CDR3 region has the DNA TGCGCCAGCAGCTTGGAACAGGGCTACGAGCAGTACTTC. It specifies CASSLEQGYEQYF.

CDR3 bases: TGTGCCAGCAGGGGACTAGCGGGGGGTCGCACAGATACGCAGTATTTT. It yields the protein CASRGLAGGRTDTQYF. The chain carries TRBV27 and TRBJ2-3, with TRBD2 identical over 15 bases. Per germline, CDR1 MNHEY and CDR2 SMNVEV (reference sequence). The ends lost 6 bases at V and 1 base at J; junction bases unmatched: 2. The length of the CDR3 is 16 residues.

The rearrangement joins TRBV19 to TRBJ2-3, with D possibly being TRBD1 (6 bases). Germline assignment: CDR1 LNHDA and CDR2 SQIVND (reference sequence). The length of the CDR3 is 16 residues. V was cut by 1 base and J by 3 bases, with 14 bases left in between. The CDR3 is CASSIGGRGWTDTQYF. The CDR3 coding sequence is TGTGCCAGTAGTATAGGGGGCAGGGGCTGGACAGATACGCAGTATTTT. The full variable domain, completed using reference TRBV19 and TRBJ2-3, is DGGITQSPKYLFRKEGQNVTLSCEQNLNHDAMYWYRQDPGQGLRLIYYSQIVNDFQKGDIAEGYSVSREKKESFPLTVTSAQKNPTAFYLCASSIGGRGWTDTQYFGPGTRLTVL.

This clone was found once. The CDR3, as DNA: TGCGCCAGCAGAGGGACAGGGGGTCACAGGGGGCGCACCTTC. This sequence encodes CASRGTGGHRGRTF. The gene calls are TRBV10-1 and TRBJ1-2, with 11 bases aligning to TRBD1. Germline V lookup: CDR1 WNHNN, CDR2 SYGVQD (reference sequence). J was trimmed by 13 bases and V by 6 bases; bases with no gene match: 13. This CDR3 has 14 amino acids.

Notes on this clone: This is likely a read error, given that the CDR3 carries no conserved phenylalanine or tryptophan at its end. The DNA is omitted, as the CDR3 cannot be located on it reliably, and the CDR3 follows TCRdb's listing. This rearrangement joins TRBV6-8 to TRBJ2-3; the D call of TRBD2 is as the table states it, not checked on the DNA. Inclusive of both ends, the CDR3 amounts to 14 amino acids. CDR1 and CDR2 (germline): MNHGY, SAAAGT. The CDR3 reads CASTSAGGPCVRPR.

The CDR3 protein is CASSEPGRVDSPLHF. The CDR3 DNA sequence: TGTGCCAGCAGCGAACCTGGCAGGGTAGACTCACCCCTCCACTTT. The chain is built from TRBV25-1 and TRBJ1-6, with D maybe TRBD1 (5 bases). Germline values: CDR1 MGHDK, CDR2 SYGVNS. CDR3 length equals 15 residues. The V end was cut by 6 bases, the J end by 10 bases, with 19 bases between.

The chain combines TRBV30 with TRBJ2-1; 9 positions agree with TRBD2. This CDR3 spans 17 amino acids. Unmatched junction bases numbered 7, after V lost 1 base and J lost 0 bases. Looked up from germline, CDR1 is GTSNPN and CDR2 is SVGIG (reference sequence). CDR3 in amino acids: CAWSDILAGASYNEQFF. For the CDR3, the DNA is TGTGCCTGGAGTGACATTTTAGCGGGGGCCTCCTACAATGAGCAGTTCTTC. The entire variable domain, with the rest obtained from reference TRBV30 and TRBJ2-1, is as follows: SQTIHQWPATLVQPVGSPLSLECTVEGTSNPNLYWYRQAAGRGLQLLFYSVGIGQISSEVPQNLSASRPQDRQFILSSKKLLLSDSGFYLCAWSDILAGASYNEQFFGPGTRLTVL.

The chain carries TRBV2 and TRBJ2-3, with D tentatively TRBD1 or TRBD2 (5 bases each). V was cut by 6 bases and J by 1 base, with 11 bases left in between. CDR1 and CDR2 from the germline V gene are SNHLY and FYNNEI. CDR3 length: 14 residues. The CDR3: CASRAGTGTDTQYF. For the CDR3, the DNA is TGTGCCAGCAGAGCCGGGACGGGCACAGATACGCAGTATTTT.

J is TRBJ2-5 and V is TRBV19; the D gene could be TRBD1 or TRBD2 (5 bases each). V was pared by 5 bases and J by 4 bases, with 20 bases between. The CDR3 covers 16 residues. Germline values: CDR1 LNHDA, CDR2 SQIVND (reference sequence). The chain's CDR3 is CASSDSGTPGGETQYF. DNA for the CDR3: TGTGCCAGTAGTGACTCCGGGACCCCCGGAGGAGAGACCCAGTACTTC.

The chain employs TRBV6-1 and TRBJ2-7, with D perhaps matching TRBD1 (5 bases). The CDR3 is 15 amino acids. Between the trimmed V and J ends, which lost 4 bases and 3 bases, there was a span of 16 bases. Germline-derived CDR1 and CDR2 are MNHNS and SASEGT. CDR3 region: CASSGHPGFGYEQYF. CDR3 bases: TGTGCCAGCAGTGGCCATCCAGGGTTTGGCTACGAGCAGTACTTC.

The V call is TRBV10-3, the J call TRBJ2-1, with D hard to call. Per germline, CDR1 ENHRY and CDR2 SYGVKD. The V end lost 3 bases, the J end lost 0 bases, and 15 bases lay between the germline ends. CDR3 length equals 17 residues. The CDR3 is CAISDLVRANSYNEQFF. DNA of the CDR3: TGTGCCATCAGTGACCTCGTAAGGGCCAACTCCTACAATGAGCAGTTCTTC.

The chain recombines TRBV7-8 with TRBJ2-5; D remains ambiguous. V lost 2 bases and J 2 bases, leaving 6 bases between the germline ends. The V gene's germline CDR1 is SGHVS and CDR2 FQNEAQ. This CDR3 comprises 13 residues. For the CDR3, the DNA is TGTGCCAGCAGCTTATTTCGACAAGAGACCCAGTACTTC. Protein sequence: CASSLFRQETQYF. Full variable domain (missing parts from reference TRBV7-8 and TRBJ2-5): GAGVSQSPRYKVAKRGQDVALRCDPISGHVSLFWYQQALGQGPEFLTYFQNEAQLDKSGLPSDRFFAERPEGSVSTLKIQRTQQEDSAVYLCASSLFRQETQYFGPGTRLLVL.

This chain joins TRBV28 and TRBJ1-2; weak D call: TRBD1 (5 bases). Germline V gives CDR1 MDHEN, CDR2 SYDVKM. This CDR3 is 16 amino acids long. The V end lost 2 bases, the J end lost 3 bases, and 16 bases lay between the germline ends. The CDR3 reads CASSLAGAGGDYGYTF. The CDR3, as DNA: TGTGCCAGCAGTTTAGCAGGAGCCGGAGGGGACTATGGCTACACCTTC.

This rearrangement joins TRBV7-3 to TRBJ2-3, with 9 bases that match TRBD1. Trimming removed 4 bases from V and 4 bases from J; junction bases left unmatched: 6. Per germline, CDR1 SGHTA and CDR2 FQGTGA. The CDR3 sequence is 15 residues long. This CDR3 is CASSSGTGYADTQYF. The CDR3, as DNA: TGTGCCAGCAGCTCCGGGACAGGGTACGCAGATACGCAGTATTTT.

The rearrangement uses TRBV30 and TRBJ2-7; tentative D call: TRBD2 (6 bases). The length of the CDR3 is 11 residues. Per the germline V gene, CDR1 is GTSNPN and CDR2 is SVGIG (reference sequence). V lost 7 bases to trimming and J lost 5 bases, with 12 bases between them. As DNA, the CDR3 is TGTGCCTTTTCGCTAGCGCACGAGCAGTACTTC. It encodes CAFSLAHEQYF.

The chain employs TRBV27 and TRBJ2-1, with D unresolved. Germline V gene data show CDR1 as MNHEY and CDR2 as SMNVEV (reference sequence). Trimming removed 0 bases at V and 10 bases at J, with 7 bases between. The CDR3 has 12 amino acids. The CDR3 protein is CASSLSVSEQFF. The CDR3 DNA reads TGTGCCAGCAGTTTATCCGTAAGCGAGCAGTTCTTC.

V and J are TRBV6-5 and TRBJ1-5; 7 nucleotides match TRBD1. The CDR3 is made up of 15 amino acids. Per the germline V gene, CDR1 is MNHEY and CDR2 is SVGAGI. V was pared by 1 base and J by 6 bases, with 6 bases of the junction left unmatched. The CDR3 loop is CASSYYRGAGQPQHF. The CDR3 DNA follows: TGTGCCAGCAGTTACTACAGGGGAGCCGGTCAGCCCCAGCATTTT.

The CDR3 sequence: CASSLGGDETQYF. The CDR3 DNA reads TGCGCCAGCAGCTTGGGTGGGGACGAGACCCAGTACTTC. V and J are TRBV5-1 and TRBJ2-5; D is perhaps TRBD1 or TRBD2 (5 bases each). The CDR3 sequence is 13 residues long. Trimming shortened V by 0 bases and J by 5 bases, and 8 bases separated the two germline ends. The germline V gene encodes CDR1 SGHRS and CDR2 YFSETQ.